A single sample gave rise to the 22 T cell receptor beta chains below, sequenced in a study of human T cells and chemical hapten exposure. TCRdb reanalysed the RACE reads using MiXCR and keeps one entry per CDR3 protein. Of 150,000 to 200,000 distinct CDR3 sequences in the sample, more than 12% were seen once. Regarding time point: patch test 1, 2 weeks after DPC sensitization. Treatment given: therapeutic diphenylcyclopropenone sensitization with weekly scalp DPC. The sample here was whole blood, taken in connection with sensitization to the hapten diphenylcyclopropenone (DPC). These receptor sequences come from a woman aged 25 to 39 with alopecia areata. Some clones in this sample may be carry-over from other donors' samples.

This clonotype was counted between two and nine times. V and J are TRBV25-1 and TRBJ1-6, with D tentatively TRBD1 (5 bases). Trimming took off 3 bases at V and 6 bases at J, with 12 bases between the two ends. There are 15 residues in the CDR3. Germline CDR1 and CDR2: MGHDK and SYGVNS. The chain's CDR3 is CASSEGVPGNSPLHF. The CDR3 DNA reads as TGTGCCAGCAGTGAGGGGGTCCCGGGTAATTCACCCCTCCACTTT.

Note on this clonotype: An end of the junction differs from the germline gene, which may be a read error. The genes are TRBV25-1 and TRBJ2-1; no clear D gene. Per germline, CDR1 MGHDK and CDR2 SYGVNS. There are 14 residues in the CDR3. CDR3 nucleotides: TGCATTACTCCGTCCCGACACTCCTACAATGAGCAGTTCTTC. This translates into CITPSRHSYNEQFF.

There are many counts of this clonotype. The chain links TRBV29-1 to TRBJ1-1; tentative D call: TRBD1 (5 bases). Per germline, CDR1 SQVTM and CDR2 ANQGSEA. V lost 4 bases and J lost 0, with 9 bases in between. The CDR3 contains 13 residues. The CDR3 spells CSVVRVMNTEAFF. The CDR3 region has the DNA TGCAGCGTTGTCAGGGTGATGAACACTGAAGCTTTCTTT. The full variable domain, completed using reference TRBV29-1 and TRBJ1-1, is SAVISQKPSRDICQRGTSLTIQCQVDSQVTMMFWYRQQPGQSLTLIATANQGSEATYESGFVIDKFPISRPNLTFSTLTVSNMSPEDSSIYLCSVVRVMNTEAFFGQGTRLTVV.

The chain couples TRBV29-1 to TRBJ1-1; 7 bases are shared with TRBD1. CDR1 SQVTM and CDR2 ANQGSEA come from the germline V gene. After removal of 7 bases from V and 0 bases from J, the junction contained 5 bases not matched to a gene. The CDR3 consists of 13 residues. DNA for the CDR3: TGCAGCGCTAACAGGGGCATGAACACTGAAGCTTTCTTT. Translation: CSANRGMNTEAFF.

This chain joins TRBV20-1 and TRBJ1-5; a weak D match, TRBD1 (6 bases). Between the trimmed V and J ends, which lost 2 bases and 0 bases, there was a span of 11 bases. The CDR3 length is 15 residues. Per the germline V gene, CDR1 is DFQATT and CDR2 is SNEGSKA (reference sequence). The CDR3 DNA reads TGCAGTGCTAGACAACAGGGCTCTAGCAATCAGCCCCAGCATTTT. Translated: CSARQQGSSNQPQHF.

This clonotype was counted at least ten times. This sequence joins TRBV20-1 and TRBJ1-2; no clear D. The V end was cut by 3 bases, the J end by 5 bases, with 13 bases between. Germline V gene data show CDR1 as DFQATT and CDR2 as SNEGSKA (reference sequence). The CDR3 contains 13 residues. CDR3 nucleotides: TGCAGTGCTAGGTGGCGGGAAATATATGGCTACACCTTC. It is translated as CSARWREIYGYTF.

The CDR3 loop is CASRNSGSLYEQYF. CDR3 DNA sequence: TGTGCCAGCAGGAATAGCGGGAGTCTTTACGAGCAGTACTTC. The chain carries TRBV12-3 or TRBV12-4 and TRBJ2-7; 9 bases fit TRBD2. The ends lost 6 bases at V and 4 bases at J; junction bases unmatched: 7. CDR3 length: 14 residues.

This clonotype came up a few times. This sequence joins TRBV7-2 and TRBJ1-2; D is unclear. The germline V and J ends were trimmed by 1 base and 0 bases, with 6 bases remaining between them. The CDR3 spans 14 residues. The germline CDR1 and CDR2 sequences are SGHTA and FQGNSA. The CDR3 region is CASSLGRTNYGYTF. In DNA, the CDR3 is TGTGCCAGCAGCTTAGGGCGGACTAACTATGGCTACACCTTC. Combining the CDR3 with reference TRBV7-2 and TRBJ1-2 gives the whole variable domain GAGVSQSPSNKVTEKGKDVELRCDPISGHTALYWYRQSLGQGLEFLIYFQGNSAPDKSGLPSDRFSAERTGGSVSTLTIQRTQQEDSAVYLCASSLGRTNYGYTFGSGTRLTVV.

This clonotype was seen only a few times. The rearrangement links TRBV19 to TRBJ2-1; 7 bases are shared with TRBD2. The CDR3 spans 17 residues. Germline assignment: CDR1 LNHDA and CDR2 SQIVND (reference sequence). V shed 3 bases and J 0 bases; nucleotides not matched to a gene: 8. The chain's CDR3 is CASSILGRGSSYNEQFF. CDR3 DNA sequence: TGTGCCAGTAGTATTTTGGGGCGCGGGAGCTCCTACAATGAGCAGTTCTTC.

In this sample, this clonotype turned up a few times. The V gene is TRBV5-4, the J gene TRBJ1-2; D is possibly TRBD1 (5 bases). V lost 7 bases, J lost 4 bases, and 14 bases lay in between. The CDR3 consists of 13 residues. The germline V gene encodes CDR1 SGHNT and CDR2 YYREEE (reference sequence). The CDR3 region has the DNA TGTGCCAGCGGGGGAGGAGTGACCTATGGCTACACCTTC. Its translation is CASGGGVTYGYTF.

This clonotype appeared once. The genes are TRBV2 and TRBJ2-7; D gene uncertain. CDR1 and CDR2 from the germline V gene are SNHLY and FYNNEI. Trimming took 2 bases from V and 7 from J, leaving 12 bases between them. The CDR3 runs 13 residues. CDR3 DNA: TGTGCCAGCAGTGAACTGGAGATGGTGGAGCAGTACTTC. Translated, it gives CASSELEMVEQYF.

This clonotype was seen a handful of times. The CDR3 DNA follows: TGTGCCAGCAGCCAAGATCGATGGGGGGCTAGCTCCTACAATGAGCAGTTCTTC. Residues: CASSQDRWGASSYNEQFF. The chain is built from TRBV3-2 and TRBJ2-1; the table's D call, TRBD1, was not checked against the DNA. TRBV3-2 is tagged as a pseudogene. CDR3 size: 18 residues.

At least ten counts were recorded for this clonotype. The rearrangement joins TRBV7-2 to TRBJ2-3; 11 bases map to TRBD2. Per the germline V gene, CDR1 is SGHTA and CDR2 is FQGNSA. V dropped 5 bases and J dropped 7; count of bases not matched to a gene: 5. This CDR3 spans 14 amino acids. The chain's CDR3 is CASSHGTSGNTQYF. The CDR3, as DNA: TGTGCCAGCAGCCACGGGACTAGCGGAAATACGCAGTATTTT.

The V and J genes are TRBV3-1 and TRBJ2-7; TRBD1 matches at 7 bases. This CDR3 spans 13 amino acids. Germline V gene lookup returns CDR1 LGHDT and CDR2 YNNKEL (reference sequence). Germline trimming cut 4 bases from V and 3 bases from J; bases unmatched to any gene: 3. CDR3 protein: CASSLTGNYEQYF. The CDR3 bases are TGTGCCAGCAGCCTGACAGGGAACTACGAGCAGTACTTC.

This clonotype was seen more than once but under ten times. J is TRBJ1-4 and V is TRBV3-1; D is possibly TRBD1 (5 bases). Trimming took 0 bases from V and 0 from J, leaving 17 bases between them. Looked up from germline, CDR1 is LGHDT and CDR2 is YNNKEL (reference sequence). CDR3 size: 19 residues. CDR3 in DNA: TGTGCCAGCAGCCAAGATCGGGGGGGTGTTTTCTCAACTAATGAAAAACTGTTTTTT. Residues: CASSQDRGGVFSTNEKLFF.

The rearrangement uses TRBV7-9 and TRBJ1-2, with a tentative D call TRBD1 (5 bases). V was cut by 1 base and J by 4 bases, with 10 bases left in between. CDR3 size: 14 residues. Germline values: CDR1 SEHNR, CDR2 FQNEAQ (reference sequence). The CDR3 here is CASSLVGEAYGYTF. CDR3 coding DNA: TGTGCCAGCAGCTTAGTAGGGGAAGCCTATGGCTACACCTTC.

In DNA form, the CDR3 reads TGTGCCACCAGCACCCTTCGAGAGGAGGGTGAAAAACTGTTTTTT. Translating gives CATSTLREEGEKLFF. This rearrangement joins TRBV15 to TRBJ1-4; no clear D. CDR1 and CDR2 from the germline V gene are LNHNV and YYDKDF (reference sequence). This CDR3 region has 15 residues. Trimming stripped 4 bases from V and 7 bases from J, with 16 bases between.

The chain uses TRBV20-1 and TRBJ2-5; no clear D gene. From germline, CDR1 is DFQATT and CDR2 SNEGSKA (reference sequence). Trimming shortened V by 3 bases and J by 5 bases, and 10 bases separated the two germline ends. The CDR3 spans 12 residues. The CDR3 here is CSASQSMETQYF. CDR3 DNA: TGCAGTGCTAGTCAGAGCATGGAGACCCAGTACTTC.

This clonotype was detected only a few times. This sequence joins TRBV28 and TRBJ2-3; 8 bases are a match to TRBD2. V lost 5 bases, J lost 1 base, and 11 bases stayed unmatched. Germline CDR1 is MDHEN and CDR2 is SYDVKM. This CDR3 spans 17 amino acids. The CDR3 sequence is CASSTPWTSQRTDTQYF. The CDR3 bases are TGTGCCAGCAGTACGCCCTGGACTAGCCAGCGCACAGATACGCAGTATTTT.

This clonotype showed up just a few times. The CDR3 DNA reads TGCAGTGCTAGAGCCCTGTGGGCTAGCGGGGGGGCCGTAGAGACCCAGTACTTC. Translating gives CSARALWASGGAVETQYF. The chain is built from TRBV20-1 and TRBJ2-5, with 12 bases fitting TRBD2. From germline, CDR1 is DFQATT and CDR2 SNEGSKA (reference sequence). Losses at the gene ends were 1 base for V and 4 bases for J; bases not matched to a gene: 13. This CDR3 spans 18 amino acids.

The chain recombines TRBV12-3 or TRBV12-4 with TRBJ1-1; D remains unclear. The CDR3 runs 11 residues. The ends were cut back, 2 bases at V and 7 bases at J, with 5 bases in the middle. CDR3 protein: CASSLIGEAFF. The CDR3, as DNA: TGTGCCAGCAGTTTAATAGGTGAAGCTTTCTTT.

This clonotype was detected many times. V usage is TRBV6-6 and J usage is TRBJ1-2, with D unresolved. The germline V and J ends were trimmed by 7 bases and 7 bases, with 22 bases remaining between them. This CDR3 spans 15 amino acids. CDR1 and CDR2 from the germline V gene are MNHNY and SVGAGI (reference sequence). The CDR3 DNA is TGTGCCAGCATTCTAATAGTAGGCTTCCCTGGTGGCTACACCTTC. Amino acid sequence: CASILIVGFPGGYTF.